Each of the 18 T cell receptor beta chains below was sequenced from the same sample in a study of HIV-infected patients and healthy controls. Reverse transcription used roughly 480 ng RNA and constant-region primers for alpha and beta. Each of the alpha and beta chains got its own library through chain-specific third strand synthesis with indices. TCRdb reanalysed the 5' RACE reads using MiXCR and keeps one entry per CDR3 protein. The sample consists of more than 9,000 distinct CDR3 sequences, roughly a tenth of them appearing once. All unsorted peripheral T cells were captured because whole blood was used without fractionation. Sample: blood, taken before antiretroviral therapy. These receptors all stem from an adult with HIV infection.

This clonotype was seen only a few times. The chain joins TRBV7-6 to TRBJ2-3, with TRBD2 identical over 9 bases. The CDR3 contains 15 residues. V was pared by 4 bases and J by 2 bases, with 4 bases of the junction left unmatched. CDR1 SGHVS and CDR2 FNYEAQ come from the germline V gene. CDR3: CASSSRTSATDTQYF. The CDR3 region has the DNA TGTGCCAGCAGCTCCAGGACTAGCGCCACAGATACGCAGTATTTT.

This clonotype was detected many times. This rearrangement joins TRBV20-1 to TRBJ1-1; no reliable D call. V was cut by 0 bases and J by 2 bases, with 10 bases left in between. This CDR3 is 14 amino acids long. Germline V CDR1 and CDR2: DFQATT, SNEGSKA (reference sequence). The CDR3 region has the DNA TGCAGTGCTAGAGATGCTAAGGCAAACACTGAAGCTTTCTTT. Translation gives CSARDAKANTEAFF.

The table lists this clonotype with many counts. V is TRBV12-3 or TRBV12-4 and J is TRBJ2-1, with 11 bases aligning to TRBD2. The trim removed 1 base at V and 5 bases at J, leaving 4 bases unmatched. The CDR3 covers 16 residues. The CDR3 region has the DNA TGTGCCAGCAGTTTAGTGGGGACTAGCGGACACAATGAGCAGTTCTTC. It translates to CASSLVGTSGHNEQFF.

The sample holds many counts of this clonotype. The chain joins TRBV28 to TRBJ1-1; D perhaps matches TRBD1 (6 bases). V shed 6 bases and J shed 1 base, with 15 bases lying between them. Germline CDR1 is MDHEN and CDR2 is SYDVKM. The length of the CDR3 is 15 residues. The CDR3 is CASRETGTPNTEAFF. CDR3 in DNA: TGTGCCAGCAGGGAGACCGGGACACCGAACACTGAAGCTTTCTTT. Combining the CDR3 with reference TRBV28 and TRBJ1-1 gives the whole variable domain DVKVTQSSRYLVKRTGEKVFLECVQDMDHENMFWYRQDPGLGLRLIYFSYDVKMKEKGDIPEGYSVSREKKERFSLILESASTNQTSMYLCASRETGTPNTEAFFGQGTRLTVV.

This clonotype appeared a single time. This clone may be a read error of a much larger clone one base away. This sequence joins TRBV4-2 and TRBJ2-2; 7 nucleotides agree with TRBD2. Germline V CDR1 and CDR2: LGHNA, YNFKEQ. There are 16 residues in the CDR3. The CDR3 sequence is CASSQNNSGNPGELFF. The CDR3 DNA follows: TGTGCCAGCAGCCAAAATAACAGCGGGAACCCCGGGGAGCTGTTTTTT.

This clonotype was observed many times. V and J are TRBV6-5 and TRBJ1-5; D is undetermined. With 0 bases removed from V and 7 bases from J, the gap between germline ends came to 10 bases. Germline CDR1 MNHEY, CDR2 SVGAGI. CDR3 length equals 14 residues. The CDR3 spells CASSYSGGEQPQHF. Written as DNA, the CDR3 is TGTGCCAGCAGTTACTCGGGTGGGGAGCAGCCCCAGCATTTT.

The sample holds many counts of this clonotype. V usage is TRBV3-1 and J usage is TRBJ2-1, with a weak D call TRBD1 (5 bases). The length of the CDR3 is 16 residues. Trimming removed 0 bases at V and 2 bases at J, with 11 bases between. Germline V gene lookup returns CDR1 LGHDT and CDR2 YNNKEL (reference sequence). CDR3: CASSQDWGKTYNEQFF. The CDR3 nucleotides read TGTGCCAGCAGCCAAGATTGGGGCAAAACCTACAATGAGCAGTTCTTC.

This clonotype has a count of ten or more. This rearrangement joins TRBV20-1 to TRBJ2-5; D is unresolved. This CDR3 has 15 amino acids. The germline gives CDR1 DFQATT, CDR2 SNEGSKA (reference sequence). V lost 1 base, J lost 0 bases, and 12 bases lay in between. The CDR3 sequence is CSARGAQLNQETQYF. As DNA, the CDR3 is TGCAGTGCTAGAGGGGCCCAGCTCAACCAAGAGACCCAGTACTTC.

To note about this clonotype: This may be a read error: a much more frequent sequence differs by one nucleotide. The genes are TRBV6-5 and TRBJ2-2, with a tentative D call TRBD1 (6 bases). The CDR3 sequence is 14 residues long. CDR1 and CDR2 from the germline V gene are MNHEY and SVGAGI. CDR3 coding DNA: TGTGCCGGCAGTTACTCACAGGGCCTCGGGGAGCTGTTTTTT. It specifies CAGSYSQGLGELFF.

This clonotype was counted many times. The CDR3 DNA is TGTGCCAGCAGCCAACGTAGACCTTTCACAGATACGCAGTATTTT. Its protein product is CASSQRRPFTDTQYF. This rearrangement joins TRBV14 to TRBJ2-3; D unclear. CDR1 and CDR2 (germline): SGHDN, FVKESK. This CDR3 is built from 15 residues. With 2 bases removed from V and 2 bases from J, the gap between germline ends came to 11 bases.

By sample share, this clonotype is large. V and J are TRBV20-1 and TRBJ2-1; TRBD2 matches 9 bases. Germline trimming cut 6 bases from V and 7 bases from J; bases unmatched to any gene: 10. Germline V gene sequence: CDR1 DFQATT, CDR2 SNEGSKA (reference sequence). CDR3 length: 14 amino acids. CDR3 DNA: TGCAGTGCCCCCGCAGCGGGGGGCGGAAATGAGCAGTTCTTC. Its translation is CSAPAAGGGNEQFF.

The chain links TRBV7-9 to TRBJ2-3; a possible D gene is TRBD1 (5 bases). Trimming left V 5 bases short and J 1 base short, with 13 bases between. Germline CDR1 SEHNR, CDR2 FQNEAQ (reference sequence). The CDR3 has 15 residues. This chain's CDR3 is CASSAGHSRTDTQYF. CDR3 DNA sequence: TGTGCCAGCAGCGCCGGACATTCTCGCACAGATACGCAGTATTTT.

The rearrangement uses TRBV18 and TRBJ1-5; 9 nucleotides match TRBD1. Germline CDR1 and CDR2: KGHSH and LQKENI. The J segment lost 0 bases and the V segment lost 4 bases, leaving 10 bases of the junction unmatched. CDR3 size: 18 residues. DNA of the CDR3: TGTGCCAGCTCACGGGACAGGGTGTCCCCTTATAGCAATCAGCCCCAGCATTTT. Its translation is CASSRDRVSPYSNQPQHF.

This clonotype has ten or more counts. This chain uses TRBV3-1 with TRBJ2-7; D unclear. The V and J ends lost 1 base and 0 bases respectively, with 7 bases between them. Germline V gives CDR1 LGHDT, CDR2 YNNKEL (reference sequence). This CDR3 contains 14 residues. The CDR3 region is CASSQGVSSYEQYF. The DNA for the CDR3 is TGTGCCAGCAGCCAAGGTGTCAGCTCCTACGAGCAGTACTTC.

This clonotype was seen at least ten times. This chain uses TRBV10-2 with TRBJ2-1, with TRBD2 matching 8 bases. Trimming took 6 bases from V and 5 from J; bases not matched to a gene: 12. The germline V gene has CDR1 WSHSY and CDR2 SAAADI. The CDR3 sequence is 16 residues long. CDR3 coding DNA: TGCGCCAGCAGACCGCATGCGGGGGGAGGGGACAATGAGCAGTTCTTC. Protein sequence: CASRPHAGGGDNEQFF.

The sample holds many counts of this clonotype. The gene calls are TRBV6-6 and TRBJ1-1; TRBD1 agrees at 8 bases. This CDR3 contains 17 residues. Trimming removed 0 bases from V and 5 bases from J; junction bases left unmatched: 11. Germline CDR1 and CDR2: MNHNY and SVGAGI (reference sequence). The CDR3 region is CASSYSQGAAGSTEAFF. For the CDR3, the DNA is TGTGCCAGCAGTTACTCGCAGGGGGCAGCAGGTTCAACTGAAGCTTTCTTT.

The CDR3 bases are TGTGCCAGCAGCCCGTCCGGAGGGGCCTACTACGAGCAGTACTTC. It is translated as CASSPSGGAYYEQYF. The gene calls are TRBV5-6 and TRBJ2-7; TRBD2 is a possible D gene (6 bases). Trimming left V 4 bases short and J 3 bases short, with 17 bases between. There are 15 residues in the CDR3. Germline CDR1 reads SGHDT; CDR2 reads YYEEEE.

This clonotype has ten or more counts. This chain joins TRBV5-6 and TRBJ1-5, with no clear D. This CDR3 contains 17 residues. Between the trimmed V and J ends, which lost 1 base and 0 bases, there was a span of 14 bases. Germline values: CDR1 SGHDT, CDR2 YYEEEE. The CDR3 DNA reads as TGTGCCAGCAGCTTGTATTCCTCCTCTGATAGCAATCAGCCCCAGCATTTT. This encodes CASSLYSSSDSNQPQHF.